This TCR beta chain was recorded in a study of molecular identifiers for immune sequencing clone quantification listed by TCRdb under 2018. Regarding the study in general: For a replicate experiment, RNA from around 20,000 or 100,000 naive CD8 T cells was divided into five aliquots, of which four were sequenced. This methods study used CD8 T cells to benchmark TCR RNA copy counting and molecular-identifier clustering-based TCR repertoire sequencing (MIDCIRS).

Turning to this clonotype: This receptor's antigen is unknown. Base qualities are missing; no much larger clone stands one base away.

Libraries of naive CD8 T cells were built from anywhere between roughly 17,000 and 1,000,000 sorted cells, with 10%, 30% or 50% of the purified RNA used. Naive CD8 T cells, defined as CD8+CD4-CCR7+CD45RA+, were FACS-sorted into RLT Plus buffer on a BD FACSAria II. To test detection sensitivity, Jurkat RNA equal to ten TCR copies was added to samples of roughly 19,000-1,100,000 naive CD8 T cells. Enrichment of CD8 T cells was performed with RosetteSep CD8+ T Cell Enrichment Cocktail and Ficoll-Paque, after which ACK red cell lysis was carried out. Findings and caveats that apply to the study as a whole: Spiked-in Jurkat TCR RNA (approximately 10 copies' worth), which is not part of the donor repertoire, was contained in the naive libraries. A single cell's worth of spiked-in Jurkat TCR RNA was reported detectable even among under 1.1 million naive CD8 T cells. Highly expanded clone sizes could be underestimated because identical TCR molecules may share a barcode. Without barcode sub-clustering, chimeric consensus sequences inflated TCR diversity; chimeras reached as high as 47%. Clones above 20 RNA copies held over 97% of molecules in CMV-specific effector cells but under 1% in naive cells. Roughly 3 recovered TCR RNA copies per cell were obtained by modeling, versus about 9 by digital PCR, implying a capture efficiency of around 28%.

Trimming takes 4 bases off V and 5 bases off J; junction bases not matched to a gene: 12. The germline V gene supplies CDR1 MGHRA and CDR2 YSYEKL. Including the terminal cysteine and phenylalanine, the CDR3 comprises 17 residues. The CDR3 DNA has 51 bases and is translated from base 1. Preparation of the library involved PCR. Sequencing took place on an Illumina HiSeq 4000. Bulk TCR libraries were generated as previously described, with the TCR primers listed in Table S5 used. Total RNA was purified with the Qiagen AllPrep DNA/RNA kit. Before any analysis, reads coming from multiple sequencing runs of the same library were combined into one pool. In the original analysis: Reads were retained only if their TCR constant sequence matched exactly, and those retained reads were trimmed to 150 nt and grouped according to their 12-nt molecular barcodes. Reads in each barcode group were sub-clustered using a 15% Levenshtein threshold, and a quality-weighted consensus sequence was built for each RNA molecule. Non-functional sequences were excluded, and lower-count sequences lying one edit away from another sequence were also excluded. Based on fitting two negative binomial distributions, any barcode sub-cluster with under 20% of the maximum read count was discarded. TCRdb's own reprocessing of the public reads used fastp at Q25 and MiXCR and kept productive beta chains. Under each unique CDR3 protein, matching rows form one entry showing the most common genes and DNA. For this entry, the V and J calls and clone size follow TCRdb and not the study's own pipeline. Present in this sample are hundreds of thousands of distinct CDR3 sequences, about 20% of which were seen just once. The top ten clones comprise approximately 0.9% of the sample.

Sequenced material: naive CD8+ T cells from blood, with Jurkat cell RNA spiked in. What this sample's cell subset or site label stands for: FACS-sorted CD8+CD4-CCR7+CD45RA+ naive T cells. This receptor chain uses TRBV4-1 and TRBJ2-1; TRBD1 agrees with 9 junctional bases. The TCR was taken from a human donor in good health. Some libraries in this study had Jurkat cell RNA spiked in. The DNA is TGCGCCAGCAGCCTTAATCGCGGGACAGGGTATAACAATGAGCAGTTCTTC. Translated, this is CASSLNRGTGYNNEQFF.